These 16 T cell receptor beta chains came from one sample sequenced in a study of cytomegalovirus exposure and HLA in healthy donors. The PCR had 60 Vbeta and 13 Jbeta primers. This table comes from immunoSEQ multiplex PCR, and its TCRdb copy is limited to in-frame clones, with some not included. The sample gives around 150,000 clones, 70% to 85% of which show up once; approximately 2.3% is in the top ten. The sequenced sample consisted of PBMCs. Receptors were obtained from a man aged 35 to 55 in good health and CMV-seronegative.

This chain uses TRBV5-1 with TRBJ2-3; D may be TRBD2 (6 bases). Germline lookup yields CDR1 SGHRS and CDR2 YFSETQ. The CDR3 extends over 15 amino acids. The V gene lost 0 bases and the J gene lost 6 bases, with 14 bases spanning the gap. The CDR3 bases are TGCGCCAGCAGCTTGGAGACTAGTGGTCTGGATACGCAGTATTTT. Residues: CASSLETSGLDTQYF.

The chain employs TRBV5-6 and TRBJ1-1, with D hard to call. The ends were cut back, 1 base at V and 1 base at J, with 11 bases in the middle. The CDR3 length is 15 residues. Germline assignment: CDR1 SGHDT and CDR2 YYEEEE. The CDR3 sequence: CASSLYAGWNTEAFF. CDR3 DNA sequence: TGTGCCAGCAGCTTGTACGCGGGGTGGAACACTGAAGCTTTCTTT.

This chain joins TRBV10-3 and TRBJ1-2, with D tentatively TRBD1 (6 bases). The ends were cut back, 5 bases at V and 6 bases at J, with 10 bases in the middle. This CDR3 region has 12 residues. The germline V gene encodes CDR1 ENHRY and CDR2 SYGVKD. CDR3 region: CAISQTGNGYTF. CDR3 DNA sequence: TGTGCCATCAGTCAAACAGGGAATGGCTACACCTTC.

The V call is TRBV12-5, the J call TRBJ1-1, with 10 bases lining up with TRBD1. The CDR3 extends over 14 amino acids. The V gene end was trimmed by 7 bases and the J gene end by 6 bases; junction bases not matched to a gene: 8. Germline V CDR1 and CDR2: LGHNT, FRNRAP. The CDR3 DNA sequence: TGTGCTAGTGCCCGGACAGGGGGGAGGTCTGAAGCTTTCTTT. Translating gives CASARTGGRSEAFF.

V and J are TRBV6-6 and TRBJ2-1; the match to TRBD2 covers 13 bases. CDR3 length: 16 residues. V was pared by 7 bases and J by 5 bases, with 8 bases of the junction left unmatched. In germline, CDR1 is MNHNY, CDR2 SVGAGI (reference sequence). The CDR3 DNA reads TGTGCCAGCACCCAAAGACTAGCGGGAGGACACAATGAGCAGTTCTTC. Translated, it gives CASTQRLAGGHNEQFF.

V usage is TRBV7-6 and J usage is TRBJ2-3, with D possibly TRBD2 on 5 matching bases. V was trimmed by 1 base and J by 0 bases, leaving 11 bases between them. Germline-derived CDR1 and CDR2 are SGHVS and FNYEAQ. The CDR3 contains 16 residues. CDR3 nucleotides: TGTGCCAGCAGCTTAGGAGGGATCGGGAGCACAGATACGCAGTATTTT. Amino acid sequence: CASSLGGIGSTDTQYF.

The rearrangement joins TRBV5-1 to TRBJ1-4; 10 bases match TRBD1. Germline assignment: CDR1 SGHRS and CDR2 YFSETQ. The J segment lost 0 bases and the V segment lost 5 bases, leaving 4 bases of the junction unmatched. The CDR3 totals 16 residues. The CDR3 bases are TGCGCCAGCAGGCCGACAGGGGGCACAACTAATGAAAAACTGTTTTTT. This gives the protein CASRPTGGTTNEKLFF.

The chain recombines TRBV5-1 with TRBJ2-1; D remains unclear. There are 11 residues in the CDR3. V was clipped by 2 bases and J by 12 bases, with 9 bases between them. CDR1 is SGHRS, CDR2 YFSETQ, per germline. CDR3 DNA: TGCGCCAGCAGCTTCCGGTCTGTGCAGTTCTTC. Amino acid sequence: CASSFRSVQFF.

This clone was counted only a few times. The chain links TRBV15 to TRBJ2-7; D uncertain. V lost 4 bases, J lost 0 bases, and 10 bases lay in between. In germline, CDR1 is LNHNV, CDR2 YYDKDF (reference sequence). The CDR3 sequence is 14 residues long. CDR3 sequence reads: CATSIGGSSYEQYF. The CDR3 region has the DNA TGTGCCACCAGCATTGGCGGCAGCTCCTACGAGCAGTACTTC.

V is TRBV19 and J is TRBJ1-5; 8 positions agree with TRBD1. Germline V gene data show CDR1 as LNHDA and CDR2 as SQIVND (reference sequence). V was pared by 2 bases and J by 5 bases, with 8 bases of the junction left unmatched. The CDR3 consists of 16 residues. The CDR3 is CASSILGQQGDQPQHF. In nucleotides, the CDR3 is TGTGCCAGTAGTATACTCGGGCAACAGGGGGATCAGCCCCAGCATTTT.

The chain couples TRBV11-2 to TRBJ2-1; TRBD2 agrees at 9 bases. With V trimmed by 2 bases and J by 2 bases, 7 bases remained unmatched. Germline V CDR1 and CDR2: SGHAT, FQNNGV. CDR3 size: 17 residues. The CDR3 sequence is CASSLIPPSGAYNEQFF. The CDR3, as DNA: TGTGCCAGCAGCTTAATCCCCCCTAGCGGGGCCTACAATGAGCAGTTCTTC.

The rearrangement uses TRBV30 and TRBJ2-1, with 14 bases identical to TRBD2. The CDR3 is made up of 17 amino acids. Germline V gives CDR1 GTSNPN, CDR2 SVGIG (reference sequence). Losses at the gene ends were 5 bases for V and 7 bases for J; bases not matched to a gene: 13. The DNA of the CDR3 is TGTGCCTGGTGGGATCCCGGGACTAGCGGGAGTGGAAATGAGCAGTTCTTC. Protein: CAWWDPGTSGSGNEQFF.

In nucleotides, the CDR3 is TGCAGCCCCCCCGGGCTAGCGGAGGGCAATGAGCAGTTCTTC. It specifies CSPPGLAEGNEQFF. The rearrangement links TRBV29-1 to TRBJ2-1; TRBD2 agrees at 7 bases. The CDR3 consists of 14 residues. Germline V CDR1 and CDR2: SQVTM, ANQGSEA. V lost 8 bases and J lost 6; bases outside the gene matches: 13.

In this sample, this clone turned up once. The chain carries TRBV7-9 and TRBJ2-7, with TRBD2 identical over 12 bases. The CDR3 has 18 amino acids. Germline values: CDR1 SEHNR, CDR2 FQNEAQ (reference sequence). The V and J ends lost 4 bases and 2 bases, in that order; junction bases with no gene match: 12. The CDR3 sequence is CASSSPSIRTSGTYEQYF. The CDR3 DNA reads as TGTGCCAGCAGCTCACCTTCCATCCGGACTAGCGGGACCTACGAGCAGTACTTC.

This clone was recorded a few times. The rearrangement joins TRBV9 to TRBJ2-5, with D possibly being TRBD2 (5 bases). With the DNA end fitting TRBJ2-7 better, the J assignment may be wrong. This CDR3 spans 15 amino acids. Germline loops: CDR1 SGDLS, CDR2 YYNGEE. The CDR3 DNA is TGTGCCAGCAGCGCGAGATTGGGAGCCCTCTACGAGCAGTACTTC. Its translation is CASSARLGALYEQYF.

This clone occurred a few times. The chain recombines TRBV4-3 with TRBJ2-2, with 7 bases lining up with TRBD2. Germline V lookup: CDR1 LGHNA, CDR2 YSLEER. The CDR3 covers 17 residues. The trim removed 4 bases at V and 0 bases at J, leaving 8 bases unmatched. The CDR3: CASSRSFAGANTGELFF. CDR3 sequence (DNA): TGCGCCAGCAGCCGGAGCTTCGCGGGGGCGAACACCGGGGAGCTGTTTTTT.